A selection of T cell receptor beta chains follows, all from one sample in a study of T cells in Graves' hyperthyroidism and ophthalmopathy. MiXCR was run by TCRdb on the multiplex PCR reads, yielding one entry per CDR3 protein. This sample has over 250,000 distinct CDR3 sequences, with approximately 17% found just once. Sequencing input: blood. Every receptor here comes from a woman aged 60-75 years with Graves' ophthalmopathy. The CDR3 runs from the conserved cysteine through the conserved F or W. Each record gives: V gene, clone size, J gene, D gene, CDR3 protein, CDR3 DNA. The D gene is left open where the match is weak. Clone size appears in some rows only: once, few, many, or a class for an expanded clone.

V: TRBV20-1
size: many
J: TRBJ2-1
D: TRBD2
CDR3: CSARDPGTSGSFPYNEQFF
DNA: TGCAGTGCTAGAGATCCCGGGACTAGCGGGAGTTTCCCCTACAATGAGCAGTTCTTC

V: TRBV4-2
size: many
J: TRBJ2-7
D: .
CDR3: CASSQEGGREQYF
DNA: TGTGCCAGCAGCCAAGAGGGTGGACGCGAGCAGTACTTC

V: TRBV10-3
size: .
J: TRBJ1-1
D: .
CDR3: CAISDSAGTEAFF
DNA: TGTGCCATCAGTGATTCGGCGGGCACTGAAGCTTTCTTT

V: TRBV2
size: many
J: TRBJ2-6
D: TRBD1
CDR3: CASSGTGAGGANVLTF
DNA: TGTGCCAGCAGTGGGACAGGGGCTGGTGGGGCCAACGTCCTGACTTTC

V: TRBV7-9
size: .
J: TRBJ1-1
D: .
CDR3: CTASWTANTEAFF
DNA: TGTACCGCTTCCTGGACAGCGAACACTGAAGCTTTCTTT

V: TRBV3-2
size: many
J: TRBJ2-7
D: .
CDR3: CASSRTGLAGYEQYF
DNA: TGTGCCAGCAGCCGGACGGGACTAGCGGGCTACGAGCAGTACTTC

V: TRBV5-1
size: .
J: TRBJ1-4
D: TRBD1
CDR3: CASSGGTGLGEKLFF
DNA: TGCGCCAGCAGCGGAGGGACAGGGCTCGGTGAAAAACTGTTTTTT

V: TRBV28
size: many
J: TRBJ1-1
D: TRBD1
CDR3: CASSITGEKAFF
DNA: TGTGCCAGCAGCATTACAGGGGAGAAAGCTTTCTTT

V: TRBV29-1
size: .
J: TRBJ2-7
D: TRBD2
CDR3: CSVEDSGSPPYEQYF
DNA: TGCAGCGTTGAAGATAGCGGGAGCCCACCCTACGAGCAGTACTTC

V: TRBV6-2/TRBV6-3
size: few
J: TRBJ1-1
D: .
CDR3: CASTVQQRAEAFF
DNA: TGTGCCAGCACCGTACAGCAGAGGGCTGAAGCTTTCTTT

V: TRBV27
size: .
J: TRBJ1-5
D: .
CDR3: CASSGGRSNQPQHF
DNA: TGTGCCAGCAGCGGGGGCAGGAGCAATCAGCCCCAGCATTTT

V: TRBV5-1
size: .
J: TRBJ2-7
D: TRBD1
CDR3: CASSSSGTGLYEQYF
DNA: TGCGCCAGCAGCAGTTCCGGGACAGGGCTCTACGAGCAGTACTTC

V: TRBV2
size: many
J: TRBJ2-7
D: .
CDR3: CASSPTESSYEQYF
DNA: TGTGCCAGCAGCCCGACAGAGAGCTCCTACGAGCAGTACTTC

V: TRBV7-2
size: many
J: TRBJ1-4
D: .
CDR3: CASSSSRSALKLFF
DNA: TGTGCCAGCAGCTCCTCTCGCTCAGCTCTAAAACTGTTTTTT

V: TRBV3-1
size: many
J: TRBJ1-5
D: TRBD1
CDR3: CASSRSGTASNQPQHF
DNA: TGTGCCAGCAGCCGCTCCGGGACAGCGAGCAATCAGCCCCAGCATTTT

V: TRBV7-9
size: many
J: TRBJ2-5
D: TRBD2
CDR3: CASSFGTSGQETQYF
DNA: TGTGCCAGCAGCTTCGGGACTAGCGGGCAAGAGACCCAGTACTTC

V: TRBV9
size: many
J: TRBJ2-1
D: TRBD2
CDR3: CASSVAGLAVENEQFF
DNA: TGTGCCAGCAGCGTAGCAGGACTAGCGGTGGAGAATGAGCAGTTCTTC

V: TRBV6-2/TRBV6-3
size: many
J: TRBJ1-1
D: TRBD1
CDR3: CASNDRGDTEAFF
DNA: TGTGCCAGCAATGACAGGGGGGACACTGAAGCTTTCTTT

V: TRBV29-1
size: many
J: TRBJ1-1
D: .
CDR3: CSAKVGGDTEAFF
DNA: TGCAGCGCCAAGGTTGGAGGGGACACTGAAGCTTTCTTT

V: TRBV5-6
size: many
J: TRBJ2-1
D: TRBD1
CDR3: CASSLRRTGEGDEQFF
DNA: TGTGCCAGCAGCTTGAGGCGGACAGGGGAAGGCGATGAGCAGTTCTTC

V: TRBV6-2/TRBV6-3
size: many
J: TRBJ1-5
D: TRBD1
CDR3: CASSYTGGRSTGSNQPQHF
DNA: TGTGCCAGCAGTTACACAGGGGGACGGAGTACGGGGAGCAATCAGCCCCAGCATTTT

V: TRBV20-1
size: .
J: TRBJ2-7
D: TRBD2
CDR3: CSARDGRTSGGTYEQYF
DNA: TGCAGTGCTAGAGATGGGAGGACTAGCGGGGGGACCTACGAGCAGTACTTC

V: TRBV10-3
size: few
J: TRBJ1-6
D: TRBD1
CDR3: CAISAQGQSPLHF
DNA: TGTGCCATCAGTGCGCAGGGACAGTCACCCCTCCACTTT

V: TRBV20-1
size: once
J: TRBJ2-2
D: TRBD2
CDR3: CSASSSGRSAGELFF
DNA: TGCAGTGCTAGCTCTAGCGGGAGATCGGCCGGGGAGCTGTTTTTT

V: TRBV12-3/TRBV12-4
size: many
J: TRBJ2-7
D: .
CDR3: CASSFSRRSYEQYF
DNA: TGTGCCAGCAGTTTCTCCCGGCGTTCCTACGAGCAGTACTTC

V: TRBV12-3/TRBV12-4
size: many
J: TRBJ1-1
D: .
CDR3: CASSRPGRHDTEAFF
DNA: TGTGCCAGCAGCCGACCCGGGAGGCATGACACTGAAGCTTTCTTT

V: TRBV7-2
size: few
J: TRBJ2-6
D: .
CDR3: CASSLKSRTGANVLTF
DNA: TGTGCCAGCAGCCTAAAATCTCGGACAGGGGCCAACGTCCTGACTTTC

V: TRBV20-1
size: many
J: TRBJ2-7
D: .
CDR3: CSARRPPAHEQYF
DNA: TGCAGTGCTAGACGTCCACCCGCCCACGAGCAGTACTTC

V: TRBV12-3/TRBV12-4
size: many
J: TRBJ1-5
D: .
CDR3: CASSLAANQPQHF
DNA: TGTGCCAGCAGTTTAGCCGCGAATCAGCCCCAGCATTTT

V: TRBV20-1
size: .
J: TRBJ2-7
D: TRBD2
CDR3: CSATGGGAGAYEQYF
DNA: TGCAGTGCTACCGGGGGGGGAGCGGGAGCTTACGAGCAGTACTTC

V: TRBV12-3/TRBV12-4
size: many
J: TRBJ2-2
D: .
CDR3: CASTRAGVGELFF
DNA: TGTGCCAGCACCCGTGCAGGGGTCGGGGAGCTGTTTTTT

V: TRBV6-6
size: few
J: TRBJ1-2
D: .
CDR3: CASSYSPMNGGYTF
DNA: TGTGCCAGCAGTTACTCACCTATGAACGGAGGCTACACCTTC

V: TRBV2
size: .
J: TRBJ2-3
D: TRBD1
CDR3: CASRPGTGRVGGGRGTQYF
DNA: TGTGCCAGCAGGCCCGGGACAGGGCGAGTGGGGGGGGGCCGAGGTACGCAGTATTTT

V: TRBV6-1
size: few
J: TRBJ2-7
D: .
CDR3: CASKVDNSYEQYF
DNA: TGTGCCAGCAAAGTTGACAATTCCTACGAGCAGTACTTC

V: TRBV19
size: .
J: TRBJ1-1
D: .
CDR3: CASSISAQGNTEAFF
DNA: TGTGCCAGTAGTATTTCTGCCCAGGGCAACACTGAAGCTTTCTTT

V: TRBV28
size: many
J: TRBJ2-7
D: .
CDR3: CASSHPGQGLSYEQYF
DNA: TGTGCCAGCAGTCATCCGGGACAAGGATTGTCCTACGAGCAGTACTTC

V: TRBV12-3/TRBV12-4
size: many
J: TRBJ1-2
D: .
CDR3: CASSLIGGGYTF
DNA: TGTGCCAGCAGTTTAATTGGTGGGGGCTACACCTTC

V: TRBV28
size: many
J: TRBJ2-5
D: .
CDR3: CASSLVSAVIETQYF
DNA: TGTGCCAGCAGTTTAGTATCGGCAGTAATAGAGACCCAGTACTTC

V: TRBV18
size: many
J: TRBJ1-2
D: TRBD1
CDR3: CASSQQGALVYGYTF
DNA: TGTGCCAGCTCACAACAGGGGGCTTTGGTCTATGGCTACACCTTC

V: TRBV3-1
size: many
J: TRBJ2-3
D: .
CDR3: CASEATDTQYF
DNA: TGTGCCAGCGAAGCCACAGATACGCAGTATTTT

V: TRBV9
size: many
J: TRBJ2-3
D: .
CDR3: CASSVGPKGDTQYF
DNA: TGTGCCAGCAGCGTTGGCCCAAAAGGAGATACGCAGTATTTT

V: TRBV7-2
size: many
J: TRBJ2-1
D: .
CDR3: CASSLAPTYNEQFF
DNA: TGTGCCAGCAGCTTGGCACCCACCTACAATGAGCAGTTCTTC

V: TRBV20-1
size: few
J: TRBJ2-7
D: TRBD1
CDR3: CSARGDRNYEQYF
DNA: TGCAGTGCTAGGGGGGACAGGAACTACGAGCAGTACTTC